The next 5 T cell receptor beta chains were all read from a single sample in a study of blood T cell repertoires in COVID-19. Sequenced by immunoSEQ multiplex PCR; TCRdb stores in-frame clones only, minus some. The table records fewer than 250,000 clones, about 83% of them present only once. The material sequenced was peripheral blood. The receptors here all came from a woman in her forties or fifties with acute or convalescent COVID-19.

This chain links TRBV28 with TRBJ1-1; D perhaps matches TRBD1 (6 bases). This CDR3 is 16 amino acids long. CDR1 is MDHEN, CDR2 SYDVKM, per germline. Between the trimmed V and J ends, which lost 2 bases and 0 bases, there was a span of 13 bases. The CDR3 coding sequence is TGTGCCAGCAGTTTAACGGACAGAGAATTGAACACTGAAGCTTTCTTT. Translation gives CASSLTDRELNTEAFF.

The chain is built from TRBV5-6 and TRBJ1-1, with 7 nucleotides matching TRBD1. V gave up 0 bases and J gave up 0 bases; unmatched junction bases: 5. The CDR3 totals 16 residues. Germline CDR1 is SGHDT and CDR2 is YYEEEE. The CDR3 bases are TGTGCCAGCAGCTTGGGACAGGGAAGGGTGAACACTGAAGCTTTCTTT. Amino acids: CASSLGQGRVNTEAFF. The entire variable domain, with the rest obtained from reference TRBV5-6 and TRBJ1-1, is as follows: DAGVTQSPTHLIKTRGQQVTLRCSPKSGHDTVSWYQQALGQGPQFIFQYYEEEERQRGNFPDRFSGHQFPNYSSELNVNALLLGDSALYLCASSLGQGRVNTEAFFGQGTRLTVV.

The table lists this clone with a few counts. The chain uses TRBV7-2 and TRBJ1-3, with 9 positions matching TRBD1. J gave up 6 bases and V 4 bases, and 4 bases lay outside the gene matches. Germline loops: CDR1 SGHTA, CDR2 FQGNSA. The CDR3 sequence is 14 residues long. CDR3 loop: CASSYTGGANTIYF. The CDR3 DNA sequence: TGTGCCAGCAGCTACACAGGGGGCGCAAACACCATATATTTT.

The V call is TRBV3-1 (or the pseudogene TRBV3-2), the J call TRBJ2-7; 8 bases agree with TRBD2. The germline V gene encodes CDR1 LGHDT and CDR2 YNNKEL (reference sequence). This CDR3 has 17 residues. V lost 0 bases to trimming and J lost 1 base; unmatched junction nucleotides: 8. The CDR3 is CASSQDNGGAVSYEQYF. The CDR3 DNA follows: TGTGCCAGCAGCCAAGATAACGGGGGGGCGGTATCCTACGAGCAGTACTTC.

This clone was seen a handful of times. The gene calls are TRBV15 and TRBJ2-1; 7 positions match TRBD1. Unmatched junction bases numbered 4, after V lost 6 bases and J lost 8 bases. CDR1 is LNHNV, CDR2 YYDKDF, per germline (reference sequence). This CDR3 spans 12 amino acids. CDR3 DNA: TGTGCCACCAGAGGGGACAGTTATGAGCAGTTCTTC. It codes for CATRGDSYEQFF.